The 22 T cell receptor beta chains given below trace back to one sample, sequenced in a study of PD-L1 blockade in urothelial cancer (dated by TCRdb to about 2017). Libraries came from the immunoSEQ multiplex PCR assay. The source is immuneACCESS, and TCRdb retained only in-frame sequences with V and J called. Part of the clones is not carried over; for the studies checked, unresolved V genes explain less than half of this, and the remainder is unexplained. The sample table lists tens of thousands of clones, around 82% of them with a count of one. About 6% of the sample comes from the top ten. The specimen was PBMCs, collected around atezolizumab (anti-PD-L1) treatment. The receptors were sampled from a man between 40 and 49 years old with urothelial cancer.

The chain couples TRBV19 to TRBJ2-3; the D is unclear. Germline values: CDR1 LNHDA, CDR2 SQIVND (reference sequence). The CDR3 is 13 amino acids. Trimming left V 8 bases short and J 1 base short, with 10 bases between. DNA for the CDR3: TGTGCCAGTCGCTCGGCGGGCACAGATACGCAGTATTTT. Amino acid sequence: CASRSAGTDTQYF. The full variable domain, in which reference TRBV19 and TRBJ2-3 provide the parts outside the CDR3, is DGGITQSPKYLFRKEGQNVTLSCEQNLNHDAMYWYRQDPGQGLRLIYYSQIVNDFQKGDIAEGYSVSREKKESFPLTVTSAQKNPTAFYLCASRSAGTDTQYFGPGTRLTVL.

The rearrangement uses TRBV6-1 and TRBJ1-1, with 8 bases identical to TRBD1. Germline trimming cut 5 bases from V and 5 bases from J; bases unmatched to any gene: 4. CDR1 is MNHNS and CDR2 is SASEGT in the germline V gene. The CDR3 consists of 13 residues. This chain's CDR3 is CASSQGAWTEAFF. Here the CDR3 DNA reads TGTGCCAGCAGTCAGGGGGCGTGGACTGAAGCTTTCTTT.

The CDR3: CASSSGLEYNEQFF. CDR3 DNA sequence: TGTGCCAGCAGCTCCGGACTGGAGTACAATGAGCAGTTCTTC. The V gene is TRBV7-2, the J gene TRBJ2-1; weak D call: TRBD2 (5 bases). V lost 4 bases to trimming and J lost 4 bases, with 11 bases between them. Germline CDR1 SGHTA, CDR2 FQGNSA. The CDR3 is 14 amino acids.

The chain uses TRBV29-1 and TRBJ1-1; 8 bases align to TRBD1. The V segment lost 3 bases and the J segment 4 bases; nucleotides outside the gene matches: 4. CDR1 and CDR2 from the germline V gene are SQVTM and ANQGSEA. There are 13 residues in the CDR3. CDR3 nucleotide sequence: TGCAGCGTTGAGATTGACAGGGGCACTGAAGCTTTCTTT. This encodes CSVEIDRGTEAFF.

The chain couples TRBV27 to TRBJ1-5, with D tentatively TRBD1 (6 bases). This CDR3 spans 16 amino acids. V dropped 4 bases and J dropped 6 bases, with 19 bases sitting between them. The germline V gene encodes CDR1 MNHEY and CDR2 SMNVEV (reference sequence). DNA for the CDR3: TGTGCCAGCAGTTCGAGGGGGGGGAATTATGCTCAGCCCCAGCATTTT. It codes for CASSSRGGNYAQPQHF.

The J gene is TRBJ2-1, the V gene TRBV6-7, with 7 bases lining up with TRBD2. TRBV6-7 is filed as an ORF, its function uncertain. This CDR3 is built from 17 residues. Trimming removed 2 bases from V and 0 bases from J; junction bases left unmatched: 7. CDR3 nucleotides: TGTGCCAGCAGTTACCTCTCCCTAGCGGCCTCCTACAATGAGCAGTTCTTC. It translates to CASSYLSLAASYNEQFF.

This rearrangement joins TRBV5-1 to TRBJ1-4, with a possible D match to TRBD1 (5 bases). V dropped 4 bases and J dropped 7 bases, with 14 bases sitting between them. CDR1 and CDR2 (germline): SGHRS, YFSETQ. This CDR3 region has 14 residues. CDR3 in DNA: TGCGCCAGCAGCCCCGGTCCCGGGGGTGAAAAACTGTTTTTT. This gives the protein CASSPGPGGEKLFF.

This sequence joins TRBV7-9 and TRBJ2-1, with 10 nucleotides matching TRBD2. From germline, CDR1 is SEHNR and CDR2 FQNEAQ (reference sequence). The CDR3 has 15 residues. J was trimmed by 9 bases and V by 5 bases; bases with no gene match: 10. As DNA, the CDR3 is TGTGCCAGCAGCCCGCTAGCGGGAGTGGGTTTTGAGCAGTTCTTC. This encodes CASSPLAGVGFEQFF.

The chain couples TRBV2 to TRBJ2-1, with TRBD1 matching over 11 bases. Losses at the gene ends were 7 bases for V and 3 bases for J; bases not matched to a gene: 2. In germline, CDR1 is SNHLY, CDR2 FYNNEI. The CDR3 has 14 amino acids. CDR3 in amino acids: CASMGQGDYNEQFF. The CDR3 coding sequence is TGTGCCAGCATGGGACAGGGGGACTACAATGAGCAGTTCTTC.

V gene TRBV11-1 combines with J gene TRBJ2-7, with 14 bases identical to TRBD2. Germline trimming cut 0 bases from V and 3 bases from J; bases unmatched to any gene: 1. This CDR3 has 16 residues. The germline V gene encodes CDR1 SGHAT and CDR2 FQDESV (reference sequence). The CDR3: CASSLAGLAGVYEQYF. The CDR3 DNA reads TGTGCCAGCAGCTTAGCGGGACTAGCGGGAGTCTACGAGCAGTACTTC.

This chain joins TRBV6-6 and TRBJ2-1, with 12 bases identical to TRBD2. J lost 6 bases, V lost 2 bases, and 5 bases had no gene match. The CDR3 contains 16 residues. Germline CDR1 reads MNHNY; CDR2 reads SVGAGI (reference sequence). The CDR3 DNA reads TGTGCCAGCAGTTACCCCACTAGCGGGAGGCTCAATGAGCAGTTCTTC. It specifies CASSYPTSGRLNEQFF.

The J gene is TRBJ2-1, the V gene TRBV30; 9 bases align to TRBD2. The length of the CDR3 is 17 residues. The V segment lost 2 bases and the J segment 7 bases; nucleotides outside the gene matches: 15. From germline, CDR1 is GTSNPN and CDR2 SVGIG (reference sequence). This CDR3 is CAWSSLLSGSSVNEQFF. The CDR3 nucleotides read TGTGCCTGGAGTTCCCTCCTTAGCGGGAGTAGTGTAAATGAGCAGTTCTTC.

The CDR3: CASSLGPDRGGYGYTF. DNA of the CDR3: TGTGCCAGCAGCTTGGGGCCCGACAGGGGAGGCTATGGCTACACCTTC. The chain employs TRBV5-5 and TRBJ1-2; 8 bases are a match to TRBD1. The germline gives CDR1 SGHKS, CDR2 YYEKEE (reference sequence). This CDR3 contains 16 residues. Trimming removed 0 bases from V and 4 bases from J; junction bases left unmatched: 8.

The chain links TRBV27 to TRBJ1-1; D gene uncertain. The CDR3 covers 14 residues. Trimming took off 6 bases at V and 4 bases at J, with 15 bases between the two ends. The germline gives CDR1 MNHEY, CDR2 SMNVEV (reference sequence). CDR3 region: CASSSLGVGTEAFF. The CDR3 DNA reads TGTGCCAGCAGCTCCCTTGGAGTTGGCACTGAAGCTTTCTTT.

CDR3 protein: CASRRPGTGGDYTF. The CDR3 DNA follows: TGTGCCAGCAGACGCCCCGGGACAGGGGGCGACTACACCTTC. The chain is built from TRBV28 and TRBJ1-2; the match to TRBD1 covers 12 bases. CDR1 and CDR2 (germline): MDHEN, SYDVKM. With V trimmed by 6 bases and J by 10 bases, 9 bases remained unmatched. The CDR3 loop spans 14 amino acids.

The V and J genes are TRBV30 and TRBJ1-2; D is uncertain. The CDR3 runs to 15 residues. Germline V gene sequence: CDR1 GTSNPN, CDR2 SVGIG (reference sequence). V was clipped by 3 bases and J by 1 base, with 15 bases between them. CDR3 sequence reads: CAWSRGLLVNYGYTF. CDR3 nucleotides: TGTGCCTGGAGCCGCGGGCTATTAGTTAACTATGGCTACACCTTC.

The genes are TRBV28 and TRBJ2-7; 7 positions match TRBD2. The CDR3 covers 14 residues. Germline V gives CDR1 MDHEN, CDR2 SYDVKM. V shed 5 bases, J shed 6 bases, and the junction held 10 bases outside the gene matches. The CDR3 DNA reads TGTGCCAGCAGTCCCTCGCTGGGGGGGAGCGAGCAGTACTTC. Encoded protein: CASSPSLGGSEQYF.

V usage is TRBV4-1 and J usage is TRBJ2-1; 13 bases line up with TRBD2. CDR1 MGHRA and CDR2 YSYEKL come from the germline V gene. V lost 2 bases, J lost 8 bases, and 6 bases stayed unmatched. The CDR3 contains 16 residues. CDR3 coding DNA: TGCGCCAGCAGCCAACCCGGGACTAGCGGGAAGGATGAGCAGTTCTTC. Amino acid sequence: CASSQPGTSGKDEQFF.

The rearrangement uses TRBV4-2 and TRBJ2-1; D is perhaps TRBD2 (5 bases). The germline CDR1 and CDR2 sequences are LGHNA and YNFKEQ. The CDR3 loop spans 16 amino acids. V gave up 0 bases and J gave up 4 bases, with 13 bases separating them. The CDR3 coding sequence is TGTGCCAGCAGCCAAGAACGTCTAGCTCCATACAATGAGCAGTTCTTC. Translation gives CASSQERLAPYNEQFF.

CDR3 region: CSVVKAEGAMNTEAFF. The DNA for the CDR3 is TGCAGCGTTGTAAAGGCGGAGGGGGCAATGAACACTGAAGCTTTCTTT. The J gene is TRBJ1-1, the V gene TRBV29-1, with TRBD1 matching over 7 bases. J lost 0 bases, V lost 4 bases, and 11 bases had no gene match. Germline V lookup: CDR1 SQVTM, CDR2 ANQGSEA. The length of the CDR3 is 16 residues.

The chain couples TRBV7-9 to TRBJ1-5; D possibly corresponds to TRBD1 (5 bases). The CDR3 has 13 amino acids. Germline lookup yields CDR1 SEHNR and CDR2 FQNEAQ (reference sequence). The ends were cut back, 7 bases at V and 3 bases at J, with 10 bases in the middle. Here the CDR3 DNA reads TGTGCCAGCAACCCAGGGCCCAATCAGCCCCAGCATTTT. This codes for CASNPGPNQPQHF.

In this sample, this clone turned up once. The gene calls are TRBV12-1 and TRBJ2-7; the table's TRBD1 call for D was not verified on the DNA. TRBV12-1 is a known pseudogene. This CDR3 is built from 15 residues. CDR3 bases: TGTGCCAGCAGCATGCCCAGATACACCTTACCCGAGCAGTACTTC. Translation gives CASSMPRYTLPEQYF.